This is a list of T cell receptor beta chains from one sample in a study of neurological immune-mediated disorders. TCRdb independently ran MiXCR on the 5' RACE reads; one entry per CDR3 protein. The table lists fewer than 85,000 distinct CDR3 sequences, 4.5% to 6.5% of them singletons. The specimen sequenced was PBMCs. Receptor source: a woman under 40 with multiple sclerosis. Both conserved end residues are part of each CDR3. D genes are given only for firm matches. Size tells how often a clone was seen (once, few, many) or the class of an expanded clone, and some rows leave it out.

TRBV5-1	TRBJ2-1	-	-	CASSLTSLIEVNEQFF	TGCGCCAGCAGCCTGACTAGTCTTATTGAGGTCAATGAGCAGTTCTTC
TRBV20-1	TRBJ1-6	-	many	CSAQTGGAYNSPLHF	TGCAGTGCCCAGACGGGTGGCGCCTATAATTCACCCCTCCACTTT
TRBV20-1	TRBJ2-1	-	many	CSARDLPSYNEQFF	TGCAGTGCTAGAGATCTGCCCTCCTACAATGAGCAGTTCTTC
TRBV5-1	TRBJ1-1	-	many	CASSLGWGNTEAFF	TGCGCCAGCAGCTTGGGATGGGGGAACACTGAAGCTTTCTTT
TRBV18	TRBJ2-7	TRBD2	many	CASSPLAGYEQYF	TGTGCCAGCTCACCTCTAGCGGGGTACGAGCAGTACTTC
TRBV5-1	TRBJ2-5	TRBD1	many	CASSFIRDRGGETQYF	TGCGCCAGCAGCTTCATCCGGGACAGGGGCGGGGAGACCCAGTACTTC
TRBV5-4	TRBJ2-3	-	many	CASSLGAGLSTDTQYF	TGTGCCAGCAGCTTGGGAGCGGGCCTTAGCACAGATACGCAGTATTTT
TRBV4-1	TRBJ2-1	-	many	CASSQDRAGYNEQFF	TGCGCCAGCAGCCAAGATAGGGCGGGATACAATGAGCAGTTCTTC
TRBV29-1	TRBJ1-1	TRBD1	many	CSAARDRSLGEAFF	TGCAGCGCAGCTCGGGACAGGTCTTTGGGGGAAGCTTTCTTT
TRBV5-1	TRBJ2-1	TRBD2	many	CASSRAGETYNEQFF	TGCGCCAGCAGCCGCGCGGGGGAAACCTACAATGAGCAGTTCTTC
TRBV5-1	TRBJ2-2	-	many	CASSSVARNTGELFF	TGCGCCAGCAGCTCGGTAGCGCGGAACACCGGGGAGCTGTTTTTT
TRBV5-5	TRBJ2-3	-	many	CASSPGARLYTDTQYF	TGTGCCAGCAGCCCAGGGGCCCGACTATACACAGATACGCAGTATTTT
TRBV10-3	TRBJ2-6	-	-	CAISDERPSGANVLTF	TGTGCCATCAGTGATGAGAGACCATCTGGGGCCAACGTCCTGACTTTC